These 15 T cell receptor beta chains came from one sample sequenced in a study of T cells in localized non-small cell lung cancer. Generated by immunoSEQ multiplex PCR, the TCRdb table keeps only in-frame clones and is missing some. The repertoire holds about 15,000 clones, with roughly 80% as singletons. Here the sequenced sample was peripheral blood, taken before any cancer treatment. The receptor set was obtained from a female donor aged 60 or older with stage I squamous cell lung carcinoma.

The gene calls are TRBV14 and TRBJ1-1; 7 nucleotides agree with TRBD1. V was clipped by 4 bases and J by 7 bases; unmatched bases: 9. Germline CDR1 reads SGHDN; CDR2 reads FVKESK. This CDR3 comprises 14 residues. The CDR3 is CASSLGGGSDEAFF. The CDR3 DNA is TGTGCCAGCAGCCTGGGAGGGGGCAGTGATGAAGCTTTCTTT.

The chain couples TRBV25-1 to TRBJ1-3; D is perhaps TRBD1 (6 bases). V dropped 2 bases and J dropped 2 bases, with 10 bases sitting between them. CDR3 length: 15 residues. Germline V gene sequence: CDR1 MGHDK, CDR2 SYGVNS. The CDR3 spells CASSERGGAGNTIYF. The CDR3 coding sequence is TGTGCCAGCAGTGAAAGGGGGGGCGCTGGAAACACCATATATTTT.

The rearrangement uses TRBV9 and TRBJ1-1; D call uncertain. Between the trimmed V and J ends, which lost 0 bases and 3 bases, there was a span of 12 bases. Per the germline V gene, CDR1 is SGDLS and CDR2 is YYNGEE. The CDR3 totals 15 residues. The CDR3, as DNA: TGTGCCAGCAGCGTAGACGCCAATTACTACACTGAAGCTTTCTTT. Protein product: CASSVDANYYTEAFF.

Written as DNA, the CDR3 is TGTGCCAGCAGCTTAGAGGTGAACACTGAAGCTTTCTTT. Encoded protein: CASSLEVNTEAFF. The chain employs TRBV11-2 and TRBJ1-1; D call uncertain. CDR1 and CDR2 from the germline V gene are SGHAT and FQNNGV. The ends were cut back, 0 bases at V and 0 bases at J, with 2 bases in the middle. CDR3 length: 13 residues.

This rearrangement joins TRBV6-5 to TRBJ1-4; TRBD1 aligns across 9 bases. V gave up 0 bases and J gave up 14 bases; unmatched junction bases: 10. The length of the CDR3 is 15 residues. Germline V gene lookup returns CDR1 MNHEY and CDR2 SVGAGI. The chain's CDR3 is CASSYSNRGLGYLFF. The CDR3 DNA sequence: TGTGCCAGCAGTTACTCGAACAGGGGGCTCGGCTACCTGTTTTTT.

V and J are TRBV9 and TRBJ2-3, with 8 bases aligning to TRBD1. This CDR3 has 16 amino acids. The V segment lost 0 bases and the J segment 0 bases; nucleotides outside the gene matches: 3. Germline loops: CDR1 SGDLS, CDR2 YYNGEE. CDR3 sequence reads: CASSVAGGESTDTQYF. The CDR3 DNA reads TGTGCCAGCAGCGTAGCAGGGGGCGAGAGCACAGATACGCAGTATTTT.

In its sample, this clone was seen a few times. The chain links TRBV7-2 to TRBJ2-5; 9 nucleotides match TRBD1. CDR1 is SGHTA and CDR2 is FQGNSA in the germline V gene. The CDR3 loop spans 17 amino acids. J gave up 3 bases and V 3 bases, and 11 bases lay outside the gene matches. Here the CDR3 DNA reads TGTGCCAGCAGCTTGCCCGGACAGGGGTGGTCGAAAGAGACCCAGTACTTC. This translates into CASSLPGQGWSKETQYF.

Note on this clone: The same CDR3 also results from other DNA sequences found in this sample. This chain uses TRBV6-4 with TRBJ1-6; no clear D. Germline assignment: CDR1 MRHNA and CDR2 SNTAGT. CDR3 length: 14 residues. V lost 5 bases and J 10 bases, leaving 15 bases between the germline ends. The DNA of the CDR3 is TGTGCCAGCAGTCCCAGGATGGCGGAATCACCCCTCCACTTT. It encodes CASSPRMAESPLHF.

V gene TRBV18 combines with J gene TRBJ1-1, with 9 bases fitting TRBD1. Trimming at V came to 3 bases and at J to 4 bases, leaving 6 bases not matched to a gene. Germline-derived CDR1 and CDR2 are KGHSH and LQKENI. The CDR3 is 15 residues long. This CDR3 reads CASSPPGTGSTEAFF. In DNA form, the CDR3 reads TGTGCCAGCTCACCCCCCGGGACAGGGAGCACTGAAGCTTTCTTT.

V is TRBV30 and J is TRBJ1-1; D not certain. Per germline, CDR1 GTSNPN and CDR2 SVGIG (reference sequence). The V end lost 3 bases, the J end lost 4 bases, and 6 bases lay between the germline ends. The length of the CDR3 is 11 residues. The CDR3 DNA follows: TGTGCCTGGAGGGACGGCACTGAAGCTTTCTTT. Translating it yields CAWRDGTEAFF. Combining the CDR3 with reference TRBV30 and TRBJ1-1 gives the whole variable domain SQTIHQWPATLVQPVGSPLSLECTVEGTSNPNLYWYRQAAGRGLQLLFYSVGIGQISSEVPQNLSASRPQDRQFILSSKKLLLSDSGFYLCAWRDGTEAFFGQGTRLTVV.

J is TRBJ1-2 and V is TRBV20-1; maybe TRBD1 (5 bases). V lost 1 base, J lost 14 bases, and 14 bases lay in between. CDR3 length: 11 amino acids. Germline assignment: CDR1 DFQATT and CDR2 SNEGSKA (reference sequence). CDR3 nucleotides: TGCAGTGCTAGAGCCGGGGCCTTAGAGACCTTC. Amino acids: CSARAGALETF.

V usage is TRBV6-4 and J usage is TRBJ2-5; D perhaps matches TRBD1 (5 bases). The germline CDR1 and CDR2 sequences are MRHNA and SNTAGT. Trimming shortened V by 2 bases and J by 6 bases, and 13 bases separated the two germline ends. CDR3 length: 14 residues. The CDR3 DNA reads as TGTGCCAGCAGTGACGGGTCAGGGCTGAAGACCCAGTACTTC. Its protein product is CASSDGSGLKTQYF.

In this sample, this clone turned up once. The chain recombines TRBV5-1 with TRBJ1-1, with TRBD1 as a possible D gene (6 bases). Germline lookup yields CDR1 SGHRS and CDR2 YFSETQ. Trimming stripped 0 bases from V and 5 bases from J, with 11 bases between. The CDR3 extends over 14 amino acids. As DNA, the CDR3 is TGCGCCAGCAGCTTGGGGGGGGCGCGGACTGAAGCTTTCTTT. It is translated as CASSLGGARTEAFF.

The rearrangement links TRBV10-3 to TRBJ1-6; D may be TRBD1 (6 bases). V lost 8 bases, J lost 2 bases, and 16 bases lay in between. The length of the CDR3 is 16 residues. In germline, CDR1 is ENHRY, CDR2 SYGVKD. The CDR3 loop is CAIGGPGGTYNSPLHF. In nucleotides, the CDR3 is TGTGCCATCGGGGGCCCGGGGGGCACCTATAATTCACCCCTCCACTTT.

The chain carries TRBV6-1 and TRBJ1-6; D ambiguous. V was pared by 1 base and J by 0 bases, with 4 bases between. The germline V gene has CDR1 MNHNS and CDR2 SASEGT. The CDR3 has 15 amino acids. The CDR3 nucleotides read TGTGCCAGCAGTGAAGGACTCTCCTATAATTCACCCCTCCACTTT. It yields the protein CASSEGLSYNSPLHF.